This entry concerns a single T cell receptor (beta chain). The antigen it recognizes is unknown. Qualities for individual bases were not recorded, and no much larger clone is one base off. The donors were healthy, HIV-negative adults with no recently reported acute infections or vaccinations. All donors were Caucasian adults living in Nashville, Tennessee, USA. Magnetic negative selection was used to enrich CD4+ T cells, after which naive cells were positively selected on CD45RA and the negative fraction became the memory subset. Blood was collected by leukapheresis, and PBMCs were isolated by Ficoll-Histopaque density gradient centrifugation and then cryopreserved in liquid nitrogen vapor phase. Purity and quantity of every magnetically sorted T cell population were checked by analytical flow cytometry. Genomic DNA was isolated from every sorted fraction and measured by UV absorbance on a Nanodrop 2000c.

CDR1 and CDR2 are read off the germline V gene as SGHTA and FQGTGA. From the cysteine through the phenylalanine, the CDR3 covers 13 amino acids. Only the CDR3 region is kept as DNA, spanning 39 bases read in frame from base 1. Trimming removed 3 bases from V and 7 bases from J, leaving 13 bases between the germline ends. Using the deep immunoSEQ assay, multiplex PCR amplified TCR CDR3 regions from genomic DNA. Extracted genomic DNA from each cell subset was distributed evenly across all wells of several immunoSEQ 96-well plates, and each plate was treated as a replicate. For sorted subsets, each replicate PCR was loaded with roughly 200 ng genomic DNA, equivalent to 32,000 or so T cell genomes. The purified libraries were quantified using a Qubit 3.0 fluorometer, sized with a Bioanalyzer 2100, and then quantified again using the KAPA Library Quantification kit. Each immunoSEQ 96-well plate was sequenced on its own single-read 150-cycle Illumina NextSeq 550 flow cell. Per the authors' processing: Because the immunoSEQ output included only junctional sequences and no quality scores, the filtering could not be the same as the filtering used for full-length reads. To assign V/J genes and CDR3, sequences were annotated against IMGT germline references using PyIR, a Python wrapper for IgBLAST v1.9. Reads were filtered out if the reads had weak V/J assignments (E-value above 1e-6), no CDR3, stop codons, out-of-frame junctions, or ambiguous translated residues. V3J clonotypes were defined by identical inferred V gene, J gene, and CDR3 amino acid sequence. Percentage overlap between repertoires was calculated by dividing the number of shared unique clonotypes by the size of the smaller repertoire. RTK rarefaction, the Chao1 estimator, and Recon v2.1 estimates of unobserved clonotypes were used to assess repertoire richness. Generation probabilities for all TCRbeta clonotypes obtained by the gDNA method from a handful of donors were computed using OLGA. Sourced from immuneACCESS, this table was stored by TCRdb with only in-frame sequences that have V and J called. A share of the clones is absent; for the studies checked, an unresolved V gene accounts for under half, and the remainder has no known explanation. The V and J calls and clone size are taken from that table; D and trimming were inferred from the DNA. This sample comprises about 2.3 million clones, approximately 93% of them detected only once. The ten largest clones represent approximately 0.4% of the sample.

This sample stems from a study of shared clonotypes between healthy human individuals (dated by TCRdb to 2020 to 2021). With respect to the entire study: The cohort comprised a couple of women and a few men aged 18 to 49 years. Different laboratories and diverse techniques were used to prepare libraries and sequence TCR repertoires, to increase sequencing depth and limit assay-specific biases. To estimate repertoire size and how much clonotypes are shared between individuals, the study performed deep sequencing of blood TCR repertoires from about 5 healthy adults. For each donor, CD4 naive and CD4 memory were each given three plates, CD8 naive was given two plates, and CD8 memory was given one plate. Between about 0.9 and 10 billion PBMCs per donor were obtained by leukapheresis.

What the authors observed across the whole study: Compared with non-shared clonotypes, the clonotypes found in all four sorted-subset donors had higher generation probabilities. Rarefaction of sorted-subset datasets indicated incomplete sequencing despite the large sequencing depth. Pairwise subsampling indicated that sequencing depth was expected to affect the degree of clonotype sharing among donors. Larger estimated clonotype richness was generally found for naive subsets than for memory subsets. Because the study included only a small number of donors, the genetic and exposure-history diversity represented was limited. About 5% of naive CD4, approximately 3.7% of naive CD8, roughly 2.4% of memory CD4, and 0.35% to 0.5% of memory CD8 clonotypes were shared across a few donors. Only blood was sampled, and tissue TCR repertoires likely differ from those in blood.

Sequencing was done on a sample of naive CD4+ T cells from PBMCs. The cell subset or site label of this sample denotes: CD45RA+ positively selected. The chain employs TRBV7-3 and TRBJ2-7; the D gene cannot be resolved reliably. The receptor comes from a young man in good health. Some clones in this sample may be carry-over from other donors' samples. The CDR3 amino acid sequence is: CASSFLGRREQYF. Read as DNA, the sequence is TGTGCCAGCAGCTTCCTTGGACGGCGAGAGCAGTACTTC. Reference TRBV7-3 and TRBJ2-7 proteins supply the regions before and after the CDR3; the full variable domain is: GAGVSQTPSNKVTEKGKYVELRCDPISGHTALYWYRQSLGQGPEFLIYFQGTGAADDSGLPNDRFFAVRPEGSVSTLKIQRTERGDSAVYLCASSFLGRREQYFGPGTRLTVT.